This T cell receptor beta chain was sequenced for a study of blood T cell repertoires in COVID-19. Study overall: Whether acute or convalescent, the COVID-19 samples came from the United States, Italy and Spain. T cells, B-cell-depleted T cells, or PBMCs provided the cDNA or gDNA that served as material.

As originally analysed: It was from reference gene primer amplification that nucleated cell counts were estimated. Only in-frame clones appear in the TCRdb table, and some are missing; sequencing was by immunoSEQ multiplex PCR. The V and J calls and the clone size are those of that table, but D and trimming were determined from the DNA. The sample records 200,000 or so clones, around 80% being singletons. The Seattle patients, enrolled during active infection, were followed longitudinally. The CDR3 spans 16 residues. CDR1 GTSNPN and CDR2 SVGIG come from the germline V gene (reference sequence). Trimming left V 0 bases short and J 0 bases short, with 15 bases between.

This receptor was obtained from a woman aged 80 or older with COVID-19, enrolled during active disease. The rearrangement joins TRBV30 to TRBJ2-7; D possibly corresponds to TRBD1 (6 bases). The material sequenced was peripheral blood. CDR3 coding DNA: TGTGCCTGGAGTGTGAAACAGGGAACATTCTCCTACGAGCAGTACTTC. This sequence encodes CAWSVKQGTFSYEQYF.